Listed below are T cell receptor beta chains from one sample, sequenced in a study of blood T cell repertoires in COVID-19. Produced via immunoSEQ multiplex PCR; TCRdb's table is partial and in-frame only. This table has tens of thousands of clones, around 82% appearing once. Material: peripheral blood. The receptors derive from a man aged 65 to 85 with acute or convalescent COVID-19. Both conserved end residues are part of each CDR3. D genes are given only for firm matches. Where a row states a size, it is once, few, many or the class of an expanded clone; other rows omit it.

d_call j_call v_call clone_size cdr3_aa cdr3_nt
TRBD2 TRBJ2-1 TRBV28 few CAARASGRYWFF TGTGCCGCTAGGGCTAGCGGGAGGTATTGGTTCTTC
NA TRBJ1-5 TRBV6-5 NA CARGGGNQPQHF TGTGCCAGGGGAGGTGGCAATCAGCCCCAGCATTTT
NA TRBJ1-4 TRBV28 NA CASSYGAYRGNEKLFF TGTGCCAGCAGTTATGGGGCCTACAGAGGTAATGAAAAACTGTTTTTT
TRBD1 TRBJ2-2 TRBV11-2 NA CASSNPGTGMSTGELFF TGTGCCAGCAGCAATCCCGGGACAGGGATGAGCACCGGGGAGCTGTTTTTT
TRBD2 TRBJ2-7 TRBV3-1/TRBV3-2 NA CASSQVVLAGSYEQYF TGTGCCAGCAGCCAAGTTGTCCTAGCGGGATCTTACGAGCAGTACTTC
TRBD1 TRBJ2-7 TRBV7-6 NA CASSLLQGSEQYF TGTGCCAGCAGCTTACTACAGGGGAGCGAGCAGTACTTC
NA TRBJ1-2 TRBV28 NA CASSLLRPGEYGYTF TGTGCCAGCAGTTTATTACGGCCAGGGGAATATGGCTACACCTTC
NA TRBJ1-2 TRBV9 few CASSVEAGRVANYGYTF TGTGCCAGCAGCGTAGAGGCGGGAAGAGTAGCTAACTATGGCTACACCTTC
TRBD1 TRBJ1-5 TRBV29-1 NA CSVAGQGAGQPQHF TGCAGCGTCGCAGGACAGGGGGCAGGTCAGCCCCAGCATTTT
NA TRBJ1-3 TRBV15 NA CATSGDSSGNTIYF TGTGCCACCAGCGGGGACTCCTCTGGAAACACCATATATTTT
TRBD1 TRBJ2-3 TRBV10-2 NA CASGRRQGATDTQYF TGCGCCAGCGGCCGCAGACAGGGGGCAACAGATACGCAGTATTTT
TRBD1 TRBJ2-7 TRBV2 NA CASEGQGTYEQYF TGTGCCAGCGAGGGACAGGGGACCTACGAGCAGTACTTC
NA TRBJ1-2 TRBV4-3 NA CASSQDHPGAPTYGYTF TGCGCCAGCAGCCAAGATCACCCAGGGGCCCCAACATATGGCTACACCTTC
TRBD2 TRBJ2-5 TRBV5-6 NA CASSPTSSGEETQYF TGTGCCAGCAGCCCGACTTCTAGCGGGGAAGAGACCCAGTACTTC
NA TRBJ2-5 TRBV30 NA CAWRFAGAETQYF TGTGCCTGGAGGTTTGCGGGGGCAGAGACCCAGTACTTC